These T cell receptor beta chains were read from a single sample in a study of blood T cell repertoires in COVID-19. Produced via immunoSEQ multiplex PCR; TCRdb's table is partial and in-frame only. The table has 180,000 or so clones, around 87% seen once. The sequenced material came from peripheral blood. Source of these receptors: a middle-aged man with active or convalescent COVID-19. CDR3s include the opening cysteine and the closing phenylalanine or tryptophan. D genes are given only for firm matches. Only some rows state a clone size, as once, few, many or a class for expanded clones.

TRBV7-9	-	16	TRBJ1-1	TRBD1	CASSLVAGTANTEAFF	TGTGCCAGCAGCTTAGTTGCCGGGACAGCGAACACTGAAGCTTTCTTT
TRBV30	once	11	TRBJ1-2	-	CASERGSGYTF	TGTGCCTCTGAGCGGGGATCGGGCTACACCTTC
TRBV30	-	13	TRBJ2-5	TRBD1	CAWSGDSQETQYF	TGTGCCTGGAGTGGGGACAGCCAAGAGACCCAGTACTTC
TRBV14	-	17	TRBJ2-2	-	CASSQDDRSLYTGELFF	TGTGCCAGCAGCCAAGATGACAGGAGTCTTTATACCGGGGAGCTGTTTTTT
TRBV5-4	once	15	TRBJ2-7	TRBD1	CASSSWTGNTDEQYF	TGTGCCAGCAGCTCCTGGACAGGAAATACTGACGAGCAGTACTTC
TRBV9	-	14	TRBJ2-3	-	CASSVVGESDTQYF	TGTGCCAGCAGCGTAGTCGGGGAATCAGATACGCAGTATTTT
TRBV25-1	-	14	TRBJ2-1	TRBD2	CASSETGGPREQFF	TGTGCCAGCAGTGAGACGGGGGGGCCAAGGGAGCAGTTCTTC
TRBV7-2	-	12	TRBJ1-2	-	CASSEQAAGYTF	TGTGCCAGCAGCGAACAGGCGGCCGGCTACACCTTC
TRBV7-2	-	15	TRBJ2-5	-	CASSLGTVVQETQYF	TGTGCCAGCAGCTTAGGGACAGTGGTCCAAGAGACCCAGTACTTC
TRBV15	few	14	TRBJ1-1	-	CATSRAGQNTEAFF	TGTGCCACCAGCAGAGCTGGGCAGAACACTGAAGCTTTCTTT
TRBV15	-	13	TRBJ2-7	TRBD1	CATSREQGAEQYF	TGTGCCACCAGCAGAGAGCAGGGGGCCGAGCAGTACTTC
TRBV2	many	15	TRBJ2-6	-	CASRHTGTGANVLTF	TGTGCCAGCAGGCACACAGGGACTGGGGCCAACGTCCTGACTTTC
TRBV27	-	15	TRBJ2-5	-	CASSLSWGVQETQYF	TGTGCCAGCAGTTTATCGTGGGGGGTCCAAGAGACCCAGTACTTC
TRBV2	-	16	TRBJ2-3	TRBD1	CASRRQGAASTDTQYF	TGTGCCAGCAGGCGACAGGGAGCAGCTAGCACAGATACGCAGTATTTT
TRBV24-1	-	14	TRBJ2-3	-	CATSDFSGPDTQYF	TGTGCCACCAGTGATTTTTCAGGCCCAGATACGCAGTATTTT
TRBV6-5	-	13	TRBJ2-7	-	CASTTSVQGEQYF	TGTGCCAGCACCACCTCTGTCCAGGGCGAGCAGTACTTC
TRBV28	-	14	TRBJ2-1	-	CASRPLGQYNEQFF	TGTGCCAGCAGACCCCTGGGACAATACAATGAGCAGTTCTTC
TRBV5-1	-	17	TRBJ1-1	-	CASSSPGRRAGGTEAFF	TGCGCCAGCAGCTCCCCGGGGCGGCGTGCGGGGGGGACTGAAGCTTTCTTT
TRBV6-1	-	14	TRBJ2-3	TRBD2	CASSEGLVDDTQYF	TGTGCCAGCAGTGAGGGACTAGTAGACGATACGCAGTATTTT
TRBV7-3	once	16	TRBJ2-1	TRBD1	CASSDGTGGMTNEQFF	TGTGCCAGCAGCGACGGGACAGGGGGCATGACGAATGAGCAGTTCTTC
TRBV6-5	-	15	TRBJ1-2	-	CASSYPTEGNYGYTF	TGTGCCAGCAGTTATCCCACAGAAGGTAACTATGGCTACACCTTC
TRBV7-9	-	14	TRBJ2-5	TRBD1	CASSIQGGQETQYF	TGTGCCAGCAGCATACAGGGGGGACAAGAGACCCAGTACTTC
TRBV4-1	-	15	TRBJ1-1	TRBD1	CASSLWTGPGTEAFF	TGCGCCAGCAGCCTTTGGACAGGGCCGGGGACTGAAGCTTTCTTT
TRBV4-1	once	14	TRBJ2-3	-	CASSQELPADTQYF	TGCGCCAGCAGCCAAGAATTACCAGCGGATACGCAGTATTTT
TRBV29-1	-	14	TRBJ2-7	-	CSVEDPDIPYEQYF	TGCAGCGTTGAAGATCCGGACATCCCCTACGAGCAGTACTTC
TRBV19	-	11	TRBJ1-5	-	CASSGGQPQHF	TGTGCCAGTAGTGGAGGCCAGCCCCAGCATTTT
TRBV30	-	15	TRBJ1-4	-	CAWSVVLATNEKLFF	TGTGCCTGGAGTGTAGTACTTGCAACTAATGAAAAACTGTTTTTT